This T cell receptor beta chain stems from a study of radiotherapy plus CTLA-4 blockade in lung cancer (dated by TCRdb to the late 2010s). About the investigation overall: Among the enrolled patients, around 17% had an objective response, and less than 40% reached disease control.

Focal radiation therapy combined with CTLA-4 blockade (ipilimumab) was tested in patients with chemo-refractory metastatic non-small-cell lung cancer. Concerning this clone itself: No antigen is known for it. No much larger clone is present one base from it, and per-base qualities are unavailable.

Libraries were built with the immunoSEQ multiplex PCR assay. Here the immuneACCESS table is served through TCRdb, limited to in-frame sequences with V and J called. Missing clones are a known gap in these copies; in checked studies unresolved V genes cover under half, and the rest lacks a known reason. This sample lists approximately 99,000 clones; 70% to 90% were detected once. The ten top clones hold 4.9% of the sample. The full study reports these points: After treatment with radiotherapy and ipilimumab, TCR clones that came from tumors expanded in the peripheral blood. The strongest predictors of response, as reported, were early dynamic changes in blood T cell clones along with a rise in serum interferon-beta after radiation.

Trimming at the junction amounts to 3 bases on V and 3 bases on J, and the germline ends lie 10 bases apart. Inclusive of the bounding cysteine and phenylalanine, the CDR3 is 13 residues long. Only CDR3 DNA remains: 39 bases, in frame from the first base. The germline V gene sets CDR1 to SGDLS and CDR2 to YYNGEE. The rearranged segments are TRBV9 and TRBJ2-7; the D gene lacks a confident call. The source was peripheral blood, collected from a patient treated with radiotherapy plus ipilimumab. This clonotype originated in a human donor with non-small cell lung cancer that progressed on radiotherapy plus ipilimumab. DNA sequence: TGTGCCAGCAGCGGGAGCTCCGACTACGAGCAGTACTTC. It codes for CASSGSSDYEQYF.